This T cell receptor (beta chain) is from a study of human T cells and chemical hapten exposure. Time point defined: healthy volunteer bleed at 2 weeks. Blood, whole and unfractionated, served as the source for total RNA extraction. TCRdb re-analysed the RACE reads in MiXCR, keeping a single row per CDR3 protein. The profile shows around 130,000 distinct CDR3 sequences, approximately 9% of them singletons. Study-wide results and caveats: Sensitizing to DPC left TCRs with a frequency above 1 in 1000 unaltered.

This clonotype was counted many times. Antigen unknown. Germline assignment: CDR1 MNHEY and CDR2 SVGEGT. V lost 0 bases, J lost 1 base, and 6 bases stayed unmatched. CDR3 length equals 17 residues. This chain links TRBV6-2 or TRBV6-3 with TRBJ2-4; TRBD2 matches at 7 bases. The clonotype was recovered from a male donor in good health. Some clones in this sample may be carry-over from other donors' samples. Sequencing was carried out using whole blood. The chain's CDR3 is CASSYSISGNAKNIQYF. The CDR3 DNA is TGTGCCAGCAGTTACTCGATCAGCGGGAATGCCAAAAACATTCAGTACTTC.